What follows is one T cell receptor (beta chain) and its context. Ten immunoSEQ deep assay plates were used to sequence the DNA of unsorted PBMCs. Data came from immunoSEQ multiplex PCR; TCRdb stores just in-frame clones and leaves some out. The data contain 400,000 to 600,000 clones, about 79% of them singletons. The sample belongs to a study of shared clonotypes between healthy human individuals. Whole-study context: The study enrolled a couple of women and a few men aged 18 to 49.

What was sequenced was PBMCs. This receptor was identified in a woman in her thirties or forties in good health. Some clones in this sample may be carry-over from other donors' samples.

The CDR3 region is CASIDGTSGDGTGELFF. The CDR3 region has the DNA TGTGCCAGCATCGACGGGACTAGCGGGGACGGCACCGGGGAGCTGTTTTTT. The rearrangement joins TRBV11-1 to TRBJ2-2, with TRBD2 matching over 13 bases. The CDR3 loop spans 17 amino acids. V was pared by 7 bases and J by 4 bases, with 9 bases of the junction left unmatched. Germline-derived CDR1 and CDR2 are SGHAT and FQDESV (reference sequence).